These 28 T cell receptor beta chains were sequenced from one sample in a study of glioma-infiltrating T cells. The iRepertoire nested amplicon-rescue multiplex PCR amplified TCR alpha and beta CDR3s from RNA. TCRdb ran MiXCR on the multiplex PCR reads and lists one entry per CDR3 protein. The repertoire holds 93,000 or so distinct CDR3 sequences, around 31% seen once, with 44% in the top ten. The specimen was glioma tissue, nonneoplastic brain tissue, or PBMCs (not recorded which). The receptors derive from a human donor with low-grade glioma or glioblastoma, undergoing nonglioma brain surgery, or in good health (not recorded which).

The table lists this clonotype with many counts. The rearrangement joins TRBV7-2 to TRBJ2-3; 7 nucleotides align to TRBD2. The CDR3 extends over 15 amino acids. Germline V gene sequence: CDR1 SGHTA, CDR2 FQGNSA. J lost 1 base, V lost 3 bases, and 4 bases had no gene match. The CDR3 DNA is TGTGCCAGCAGCTTTAACGCGGGGGGCACAGATACGCAGTATTTT. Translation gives CASSFNAGGTDTQYF.

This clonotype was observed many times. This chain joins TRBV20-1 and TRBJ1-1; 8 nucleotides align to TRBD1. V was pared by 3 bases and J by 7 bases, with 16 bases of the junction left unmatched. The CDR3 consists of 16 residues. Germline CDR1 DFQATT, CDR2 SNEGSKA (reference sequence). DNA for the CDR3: TGCAGTGCTAGTTACGGTTTTGGGACAGGTAAACTTGAAGCTTTCTTT. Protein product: CSASYGFGTGKLEAFF.

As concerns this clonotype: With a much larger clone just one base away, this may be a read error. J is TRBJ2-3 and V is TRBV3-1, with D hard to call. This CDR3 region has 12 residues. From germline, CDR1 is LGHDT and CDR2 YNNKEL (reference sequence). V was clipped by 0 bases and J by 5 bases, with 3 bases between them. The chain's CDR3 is CASSQDEDTQYF. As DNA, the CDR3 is TGTGCCAGCAGCCAAGACGAAGATACGCAGTATTTT.

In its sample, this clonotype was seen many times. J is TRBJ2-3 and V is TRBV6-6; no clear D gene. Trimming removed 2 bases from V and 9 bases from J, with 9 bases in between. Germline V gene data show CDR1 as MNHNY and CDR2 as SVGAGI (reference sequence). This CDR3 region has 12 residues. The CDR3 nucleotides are TGTGCCAGCAGTTACGCTGGTAGCACGCAGTATTTT. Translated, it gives CASSYAGSTQYF.

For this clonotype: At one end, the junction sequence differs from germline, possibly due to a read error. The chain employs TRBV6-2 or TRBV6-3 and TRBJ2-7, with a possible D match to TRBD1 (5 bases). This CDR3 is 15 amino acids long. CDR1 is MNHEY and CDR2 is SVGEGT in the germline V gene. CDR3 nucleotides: TGTGCCAGCTGTTATACCAGGGCAACCTCCTACGAGCAGTACTTC. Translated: CASCYTRATSYEQYF.

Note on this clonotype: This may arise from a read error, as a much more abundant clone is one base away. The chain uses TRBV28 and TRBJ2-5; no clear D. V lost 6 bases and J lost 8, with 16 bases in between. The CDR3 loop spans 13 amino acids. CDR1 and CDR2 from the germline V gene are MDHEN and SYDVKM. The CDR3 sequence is CASRRLPIDTQYF. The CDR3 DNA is TGTGCCAGCAGGCGACTCCCTATAGATACCCAGTACTTC.

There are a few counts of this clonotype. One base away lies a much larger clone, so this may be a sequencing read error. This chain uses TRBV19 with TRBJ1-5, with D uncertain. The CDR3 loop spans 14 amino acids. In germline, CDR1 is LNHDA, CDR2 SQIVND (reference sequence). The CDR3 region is CAGSMFNGFQPQHF. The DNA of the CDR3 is TGTGCCGGTAGTATGTTTAATGGATTTCAGCCCCAGCATTTT.

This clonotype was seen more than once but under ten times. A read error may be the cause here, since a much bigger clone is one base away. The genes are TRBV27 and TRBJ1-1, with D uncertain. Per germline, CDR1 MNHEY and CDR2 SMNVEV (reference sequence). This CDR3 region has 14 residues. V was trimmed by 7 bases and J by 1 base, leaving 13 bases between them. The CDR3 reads CASNDGGTNTEAFF. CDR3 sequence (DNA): TGTGCCAGCAACGACGGCGGCACGAACACTGAAGCTTTCTTT.

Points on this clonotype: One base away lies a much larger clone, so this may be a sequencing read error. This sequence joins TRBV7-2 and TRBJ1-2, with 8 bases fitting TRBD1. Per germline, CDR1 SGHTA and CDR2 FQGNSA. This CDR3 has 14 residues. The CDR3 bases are TGTGTCAGCAGCTTTGGACAGGGTGGCGATGGCTACACCTTC. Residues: CVSSFGQGGDGYTF.

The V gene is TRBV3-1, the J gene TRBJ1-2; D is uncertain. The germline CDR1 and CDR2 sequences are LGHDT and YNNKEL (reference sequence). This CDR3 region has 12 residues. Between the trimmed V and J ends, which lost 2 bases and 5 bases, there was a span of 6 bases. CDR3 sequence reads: CASSQRTYGYTF. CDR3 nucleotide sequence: TGTGCCAGCAGCCAAAGAACTTATGGCTACACCTTC.

The CDR3 DNA is TGTGCCAGCAGTGAATTGGGAGGGATGAACACTGAAGCTTTCTTT. Translation: CASSELGGMNTEAFF. The V call is TRBV2, the J call TRBJ1-1; D not certain. The CDR3 spans 15 residues. With 2 bases removed from V and 0 bases from J, the gap between germline ends came to 10 bases. The germline gives CDR1 SNHLY, CDR2 FYNNEI.

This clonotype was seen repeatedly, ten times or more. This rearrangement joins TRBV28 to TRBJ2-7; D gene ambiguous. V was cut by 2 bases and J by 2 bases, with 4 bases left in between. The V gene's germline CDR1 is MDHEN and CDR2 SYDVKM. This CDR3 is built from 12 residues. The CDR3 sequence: CASSLTAYEQYF. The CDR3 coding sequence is TGTGCCAGCAGTTTAACGGCCTACGAGCAGTACTTC.

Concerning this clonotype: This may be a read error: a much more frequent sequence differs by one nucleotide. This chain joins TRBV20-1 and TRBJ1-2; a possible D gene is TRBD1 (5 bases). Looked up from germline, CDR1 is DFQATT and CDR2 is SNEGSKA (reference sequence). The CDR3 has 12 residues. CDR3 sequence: CSAGGDGYGYIF. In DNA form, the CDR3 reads TGCAGTGCTGGAGGGGACGGCTATGGCTACATCTTC.

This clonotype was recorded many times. The CDR3 region is CASSQGLGGSSYEQYF. In DNA form, the CDR3 reads TGCGCCAGCAGCCAAGGGTTGGGGGGCAGCTCCTACGAGCAGTACTTC. The chain links TRBV4-1 to TRBJ2-7; D tentatively reads TRBD1 or TRBD2 (6 bases each). The V and J ends lost 1 base and 0 bases respectively, with 13 bases between them. The germline V gene has CDR1 MGHRA and CDR2 YSYEKL. CDR3 length: 16 residues.

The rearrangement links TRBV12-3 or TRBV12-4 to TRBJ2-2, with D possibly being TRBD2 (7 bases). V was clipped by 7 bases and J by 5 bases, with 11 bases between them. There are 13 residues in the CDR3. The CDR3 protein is CASKGGQTGELFF. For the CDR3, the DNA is TGTGCCAGCAAGGGGGGGCAGACCGGGGAGCTGTTTTTT.

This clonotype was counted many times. The DNA for the CDR3 is TGTGCCAGCAGTTTCCATCCGGGACAGGGAGAGACCCAGTACTTC. It translates to CASSFHPGQGETQYF. This chain joins TRBV6-1 and TRBJ2-5; 9 bases align to TRBD1. CDR1 is MNHNS, CDR2 SASEGT, per germline. The CDR3 consists of 15 residues. The V gene end was trimmed by 5 bases and the J gene end by 4 bases; junction bases not matched to a gene: 8.

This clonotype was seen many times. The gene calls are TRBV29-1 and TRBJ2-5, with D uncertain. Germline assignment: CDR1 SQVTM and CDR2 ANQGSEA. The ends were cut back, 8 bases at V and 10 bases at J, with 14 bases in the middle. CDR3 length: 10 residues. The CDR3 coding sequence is TGCAGCTTCTGGCTCCGAGGCCAGTACTTC. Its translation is CSFWLRGQYF.

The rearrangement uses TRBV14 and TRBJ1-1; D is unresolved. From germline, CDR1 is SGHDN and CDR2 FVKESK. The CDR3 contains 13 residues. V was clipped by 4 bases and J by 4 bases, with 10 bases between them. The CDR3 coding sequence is TGTGCCAGCAGCCGCCAAAAGGGCACTGAAGCTTTCTTT. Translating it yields CASSRQKGTEAFF.

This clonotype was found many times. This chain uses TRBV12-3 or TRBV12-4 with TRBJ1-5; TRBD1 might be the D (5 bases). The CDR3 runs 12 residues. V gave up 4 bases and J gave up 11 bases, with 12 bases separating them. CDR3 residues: CASSSRGGTQHF. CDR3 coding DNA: TGTGCCAGCAGTTCCCGCGGGGGAACCCAGCATTTT.

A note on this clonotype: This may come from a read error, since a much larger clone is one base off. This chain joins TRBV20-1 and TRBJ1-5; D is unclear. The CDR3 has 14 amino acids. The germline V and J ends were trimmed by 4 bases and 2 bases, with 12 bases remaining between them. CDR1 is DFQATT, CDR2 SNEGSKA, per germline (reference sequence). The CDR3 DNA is TGCAGTGCTAATAGGTGGGGTGGCAATCAGCCCCAGCATTTT. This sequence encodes CSANRWGGNQPQHF.

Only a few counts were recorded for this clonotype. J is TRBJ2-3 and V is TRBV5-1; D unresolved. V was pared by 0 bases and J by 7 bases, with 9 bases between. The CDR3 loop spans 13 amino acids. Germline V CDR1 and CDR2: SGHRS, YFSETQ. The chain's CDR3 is CASSLDARNTQYF. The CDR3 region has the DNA TGCGCCAGCAGCTTGGACGCCAGAAATACGCAGTATTTT. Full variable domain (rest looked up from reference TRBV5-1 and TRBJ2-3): KAGVTQTPRYLIKTRGQQVTLSCSPISGHRSVSWYQQTPGQGLQFLFEYFSETQRNKGNFPGRFSGRQFSNSRSEMNVSTLELGDSALYLCASSLDARNTQYFGPGTRLTVL.

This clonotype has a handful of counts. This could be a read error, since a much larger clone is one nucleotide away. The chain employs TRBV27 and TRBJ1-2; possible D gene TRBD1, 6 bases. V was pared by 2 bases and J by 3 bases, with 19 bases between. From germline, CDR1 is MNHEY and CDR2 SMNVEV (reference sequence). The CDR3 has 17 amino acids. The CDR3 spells CASSLRAGAMVDYGYTF. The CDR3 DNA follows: TGTGCCAGCAGTTTAAGGGCAGGGGCGATGGTCGACTATGGCTACACCTTC.

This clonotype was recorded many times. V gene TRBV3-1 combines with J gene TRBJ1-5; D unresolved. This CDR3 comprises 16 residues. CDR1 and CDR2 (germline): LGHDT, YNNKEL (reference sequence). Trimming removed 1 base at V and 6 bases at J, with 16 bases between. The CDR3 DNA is TGTGCCAGCAGCCAAGGTTCCGCCAATAGCGGTCAGCCCCAGCATTTT. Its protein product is CASSQGSANSGQPQHF.

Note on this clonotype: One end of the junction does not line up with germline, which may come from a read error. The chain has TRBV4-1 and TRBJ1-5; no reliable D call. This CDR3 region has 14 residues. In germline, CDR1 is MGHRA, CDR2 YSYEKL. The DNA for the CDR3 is TGCGCCAGCAGCCAAGAATCACGGAATCAGCACCAGCATTTT. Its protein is CASSQESRNQHQHF.

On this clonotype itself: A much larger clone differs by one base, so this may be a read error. The CDR3 region is CASSFGCTDTQYF. The DNA for the CDR3 is TGTGCCAGCAGCTTCGGGTGCACAGATACGCAGTATTTT. The chain links TRBV7-8 to TRBJ2-3; D unclear. Between the trimmed V and J ends, which lost 3 bases and 1 base, there was a span of 5 bases. The CDR3 is 13 residues long. The V gene's germline CDR1 is SGHVS and CDR2 FQNEAQ.

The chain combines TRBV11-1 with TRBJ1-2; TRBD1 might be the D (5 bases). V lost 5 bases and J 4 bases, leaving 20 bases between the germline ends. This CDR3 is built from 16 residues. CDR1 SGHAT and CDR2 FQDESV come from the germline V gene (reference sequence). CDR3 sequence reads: CASSRAGGKGFYGYTF. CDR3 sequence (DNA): TGTGCCAGCAGCCGCGCCGGAGGGAAGGGGTTCTATGGCTACACCTTC.

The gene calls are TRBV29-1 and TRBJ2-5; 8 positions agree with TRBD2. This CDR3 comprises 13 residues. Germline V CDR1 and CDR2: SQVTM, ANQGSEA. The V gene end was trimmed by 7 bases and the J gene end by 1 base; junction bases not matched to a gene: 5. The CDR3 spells CSAQRGLQETQYF. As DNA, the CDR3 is TGCAGCGCTCAGCGGGGGCTCCAAGAGACCCAGTACTTC.

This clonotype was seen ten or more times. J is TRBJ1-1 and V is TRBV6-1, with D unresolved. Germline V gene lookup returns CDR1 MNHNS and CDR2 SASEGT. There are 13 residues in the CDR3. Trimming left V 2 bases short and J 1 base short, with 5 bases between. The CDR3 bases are TGTGCCAGCAGTGAATTAAGGAACACTGAAGCTTTCTTT. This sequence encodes CASSELRNTEAFF.